The present entry profiles one T cell receptor beta chain with its context. This entry belongs to a study of blood T cell repertoires in COVID-19. Across the study: Some COVID-19 samples were acute and others convalescent; all came from the United States, Italy and Spain.

Original data processing: From reference gene primer amplification, estimates of nucleated cell counts were derived. Produced via immunoSEQ multiplex PCR; TCRdb's table is partial and in-frame only. V and J calls and clone size are given by that table; D and trimming were obtained from the DNA. The sample lists over 55,000 clones; approximately 87% were seen once. This CDR3 comprises 13 residues. Trimming took off 9 bases at V and 1 base at J, with 10 bases between the two ends. Germline-derived CDR1 and CDR2 are SNHLY and FYNNEI. The chain is built from TRBV2 and TRBJ2-1; D remains ambiguous. The sequenced sample consisted of peripheral blood. The sequence came from a man aged 50-60 years with active COVID-19. CDR3 nucleotide sequence: TGTGCCAGAGACACCAAGTCCTACAATGAGCAGTTCTTC. Its translation is CARDTKSYNEQFF. Full variable domain (missing parts from reference TRBV2 and TRBJ2-1): EPEVTQTPSHQVTQMGQEVILRCVPISNHLYFYWYRQILGQKVEFLVSFYNNEISEKSEIFDDQFSVERPDGSNFTLKIRSTKLEDSAMYFCARDTKSYNEQFFGPGTRLTVL.